This T cell receptor (beta chain) was recorded in a study of human T cells and chemical hapten exposure. Looking at the study overall: Patients, a majority of them female, were diagnosed with alopecia areata, totalis or universalis.

With 4 bases clipped from V and 1 base from J, the junction kept 4 bases outside the gene matches. Germline V CDR1 and CDR2: MDHEN, SYDVKM. The CDR3 totals 17 residues. This clonotype was seen more than once but under ten times. What it binds is unknown. The study, taken as a whole, reports: Expanded TCR sets contained significantly more large CDR3 similarity clusters than controls.

Attachment of unique molecular identifiers to individual cDNA molecules was performed in the library. TCRdb passed the RACE reads through MiXCR, listing each CDR3 protein once. This sample has tens of thousands of distinct CDR3 sequences; 9.8% occur once, and the top ten carry roughly 3.3%. Sample time point: patch test 1, 2 weeks after DPC sensitization. Treatment specified: therapeutic diphenylcyclopropenone sensitization with weekly scalp DPC. Extraction of total RNA was performed on unfractionated whole blood. This chain links TRBV28 with TRBJ2-3, with TRBD2 identical over 14 bases. The starting material was whole blood, obtained in connection with sensitization to the hapten diphenylcyclopropenone (DPC). The sequence was obtained from a woman between 35 and 50 years old with alopecia areata. Some clones in this sample may be carry-over from other donors' samples. This chain's CDR3 is CASSSGTSGGGTDTQYF. In nucleotides, the CDR3 is TGTGCCAGCAGTTCTGGGACTAGCGGGGGCGGCACAGATACGCAGTATTTT.